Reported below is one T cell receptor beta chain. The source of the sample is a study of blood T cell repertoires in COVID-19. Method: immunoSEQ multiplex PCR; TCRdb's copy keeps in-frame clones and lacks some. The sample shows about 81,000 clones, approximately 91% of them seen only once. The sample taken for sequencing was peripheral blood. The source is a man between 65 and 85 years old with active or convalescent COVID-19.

For the CDR3, the DNA is TGTGCCAGCAGCGCGGACACCTACGAGCAGTACTTC. It encodes CASSADTYEQYF. The chain joins TRBV9 to TRBJ2-7, with a weak D call TRBD1 (5 bases). The length of the CDR3 is 12 residues. V was shortened by 3 bases and J by 2 bases, with 6 bases between the two germline ends. Germline V CDR1 and CDR2: SGDLS, YYNGEE.